Following are 22 T cell receptor beta chains from one sample sequenced in a study of blood T cell repertoires in COVID-19 (TCRdb year 2020). Library creation used the immunoSEQ multiplex PCR assay. TCRdb holds this immuneACCESS table with in-frame rearrangements only. Some clones are missing; in checked studies, unresolved V genes explain under half, and the rest has no known cause. This sample is represented by about 270,000 clones; roughly 80% of them were singletons. The top ten clones comprise around 4% of the sample. The source material was peripheral blood. The receptors come from a woman aged 45-60 years with active or convalescent COVID-19.

The CDR3 region is CASSSGPTGGRYF. The CDR3 coding sequence is TGTGCCAGCAGTTCAGGGCCGACAGGGGGTAGGTACTTC. The chain employs TRBV27 and TRBJ2-7; 9 positions agree with TRBD1. The CDR3 totals 13 residues. Unmatched junction bases numbered 10, after V lost 4 bases and J lost 12 bases. Germline V gives CDR1 MNHEY, CDR2 SMNVEV (reference sequence).

The chain joins TRBV3-1 (or the pseudogene TRBV3-2) to TRBJ2-1; tentatively, D is TRBD1 (5 bases). CDR1 LGHDT and CDR2 YNNKEL come from the germline V gene (reference sequence). The CDR3 is made up of 13 amino acids. V was pared by 0 bases and J by 12 bases, with 12 bases between. The CDR3 loop reads CASSQDLQGLQFF. The CDR3 DNA follows: TGTGCCAGCAGCCAAGATCTTCAGGGCCTGCAGTTCTTC.

This chain uses TRBV6-4 with TRBJ1-2; 9 bases are a match to TRBD1. The germline V gene encodes CDR1 MRHNA and CDR2 SNTAGT. Unmatched junction bases numbered 6, after V lost 3 bases and J lost 7 bases. CDR3 length: 14 residues. CDR3 DNA sequence: TGTGCCAGCAGTGAGGGACAGGGTTCTCCTGGCTACACCTTC. Its protein product is CASSEGQGSPGYTF.

This clone was observed once. V and J are TRBV10-3 and TRBJ1-2, with 11 bases lining up with TRBD1. The CDR3 is 15 amino acids. The germline V gene encodes CDR1 ENHRY and CDR2 SYGVKD. J gave up 4 bases and V 5 bases, and 6 bases lay outside the gene matches. CDR3 sequence (DNA): TGTGCCATCAGTTCGGACAGGGGGCGCCCCTATGGCTACACCTTC. The encoded protein is CAISSDRGRPYGYTF.

This clone was observed once. The chain combines TRBV28 with TRBJ2-4; TRBD1 agrees at 8 bases. CDR3 size: 13 residues. The trim removed 8 bases at V and 12 bases at J, leaving 12 bases unmatched. The germline V gene encodes CDR1 MDHEN and CDR2 SYDVKM. CDR3 region: CASGYRGVTAQYF. In DNA, the CDR3 is TGTGCCAGCGGGTACAGGGGGGTAACGGCTCAGTACTTC.

The CDR3 nucleotides read TGTGCCAGCAGCGCGACGGACAGGGAAAACTACGAGCAGTACTTC. Translating it yields CASSATDRENYEQYF. V is TRBV7-8 and J is TRBJ2-7; the match to TRBD1 covers 8 bases. The J segment lost 3 bases and the V segment lost 5 bases, leaving 9 bases of the junction unmatched. CDR1 and CDR2 (germline): SGHVS, FQNEAQ. The CDR3 sequence is 15 residues long.

The chain links TRBV20-1 to TRBJ2-1; TRBD1 is a possible D gene (5 bases). CDR3 size: 14 residues. Trimming cost V 3 bases and J 3 bases, with 12 bases left between them. Germline CDR1 and CDR2: DFQATT and SNEGSKA (reference sequence). The CDR3: CSASRGGDYNEQFF. CDR3 sequence (DNA): TGCAGTGCTAGTAGGGGCGGAGACTACAATGAGCAGTTCTTC.

The rearrangement joins TRBV10-3 to TRBJ2-1; possibly TRBD2 for D (5 bases). The germline V gene encodes CDR1 ENHRY and CDR2 SYGVKD. The V end lost 0 bases, the J end lost 8 bases, and 17 bases lay between the germline ends. The CDR3 consists of 16 residues. CDR3 nucleotides: TGTGCCATCAGTGAGTCGCTAATTTCGGACTCCGATGAGCAGTTCTTC. Translated: CAISESLISDSDEQFF.

The V and J genes are TRBV19 and TRBJ2-7, with D possibly matching TRBD2 (6 bases). This CDR3 spans 17 amino acids. Germline V CDR1 and CDR2: LNHDA, SQIVND (reference sequence). Trimming shortened V by 0 bases and J by 7 bases, and 22 bases separated the two germline ends. The CDR3 spells CASSIDPAGTRRGEQYF. In DNA form, the CDR3 reads TGTGCCAGTAGTATAGACCCGGCAGGGACCCGGAGGGGTGAGCAGTACTTC.

As concerns this clone: A junction end diverges from the germline sequence, so it may reflect a read error. This sequence joins TRBV28 and TRBJ2-3; 8 bases line up with TRBD2. This CDR3 comprises 14 residues. In germline, CDR1 is MDHEN, CDR2 SYDVKM. The CDR3 DNA reads TGTGCCAGCAGTTTAGCGGCTGGCGGGAGGCCTGCTCCCTTT. Translated: CASSLAAGGRPAPF.

The sample holds a few counts of this clone. The chain has TRBV4-1 and TRBJ2-1; the match to TRBD1 covers 9 bases. CDR1 MGHRA and CDR2 YSYEKL come from the germline V gene. V lost 4 bases, J lost 6 bases, and 7 bases stayed unmatched. The CDR3 sequence is 15 residues long. In DNA form, the CDR3 reads TGCGCCAGCAGCCGGTGGGGACAGGGTACCAATGAGCAGTTCTTC. Translating gives CASSRWGQGTNEQFF.

The chain employs TRBV7-9 and TRBJ1-3; 7 bases align to TRBD1. The V gene's germline CDR1 is SEHNR and CDR2 FQNEAQ (reference sequence). CDR3 size: 17 residues. Trimming removed 2 bases from V and 0 bases from J; junction bases left unmatched: 7. CDR3 residues: CASSLPRQGFSGNTIYF. CDR3 coding DNA: TGTGCCAGCAGCTTACCCCGACAGGGTTTCTCTGGAAACACCATATATTTT.

The J gene is TRBJ1-1, the V gene TRBV6-1; no clear D. V was cut by 2 bases and J by 1 base, with 5 bases left in between. The CDR3 is 13 amino acids. In germline, CDR1 is MNHNS, CDR2 SASEGT. CDR3 bases: TGTGCCAGCAGTGAACAGCGGAACACTGAAGCTTTCTTT. Its protein is CASSEQRNTEAFF.

The chain recombines TRBV5-1 with TRBJ2-7; D might be TRBD1 (6 bases). The CDR3 is made up of 13 amino acids. The germline V gene encodes CDR1 SGHRS and CDR2 YFSETQ. V lost 7 bases and J 4 bases, leaving 15 bases between the germline ends. CDR3 residues: CASARDMEYEQYF. The DNA of the CDR3 is TGCGCCAGCGCCCGGGACATGGAGTACGAGCAGTACTTC. The full variable domain, its missing parts supplied by reference TRBV5-1 and TRBJ2-7, is KAGVTQTPRYLIKTRGQQVTLSCSPISGHRSVSWYQQTPGQGLQFLFEYFSETQRNKGNFPGRFSGRQFSNSRSEMNVSTLELGDSALYLCASARDMEYEQYFGPGTRLTVT.

This chain joins TRBV3-1 (or the pseudogene TRBV3-2) and TRBJ1-2; D ambiguous. The CDR3 extends over 14 amino acids. The V gene lost 1 base and the J gene lost 2 bases, with 8 bases spanning the gap. The germline CDR1 and CDR2 sequences are LGHDT and YNNKEL (reference sequence). CDR3 in DNA: TGTGCCAGCAGCCAAGTCAACCTAAACTATGGCTACACCTTC. It codes for CASSQVNLNYGYTF.

V and J are TRBV7-2 and TRBJ1-6; maybe TRBD1 (6 bases). The ends were cut back, 5 bases at V and 8 bases at J, with 16 bases in the middle. The CDR3 length is 15 residues. Per germline, CDR1 SGHTA and CDR2 FQGNSA. The CDR3: CASSETGTRDSPLHF. In DNA, the CDR3 is TGTGCCAGCAGCGAAACCGGGACAAGGGATTCACCCCTCCACTTT.

The V and J genes are TRBV12-3 or TRBV12-4 and TRBJ2-7; 7 bases map to TRBD1. With V trimmed by 6 bases and J by 6 bases, 8 bases remained unmatched. CDR3 length: 13 residues. CDR3 in DNA: TGTGCCAGCAGCCGCTTTGCAGGGGGCGAGCAGTACTTC. Translated: CASSRFAGGEQYF.

This rearrangement joins TRBV2 to TRBJ2-1, with 10 bases that match TRBD2. V was clipped by 7 bases and J by 6 bases; unmatched bases: 6. CDR3 length equals 14 residues. The germline CDR1 and CDR2 sequences are SNHLY and FYNNEI. As DNA, the CDR3 is TGTGCCAGCAAAACGGGACTAGCGCTCAATGAGCAGTTCTTC. Residues: CASKTGLALNEQFF.

This clone was counted once. The junction departs from the called germline gene at one end, perhaps through a read error. The rearrangement links TRBV7-9 to TRBJ2-3, with TRBD2 matching 11 bases. CDR3 length: 13 amino acids. Germline values: CDR1 SEHNR, CDR2 FQNEAQ (reference sequence). CDR3: CASSLAGGDTQYF. CDR3 nucleotide sequence: TGTGCCAGCAGCCTAGCGGGAGGAGACACGCAGTATTTT.

This chain uses TRBV15 with TRBJ2-7; TRBD1 matches at 10 bases. The CDR3 covers 14 residues. Germline values: CDR1 LNHNV, CDR2 YYDKDF (reference sequence). With 5 bases clipped from V and 2 bases from J, the junction kept 3 bases outside the gene matches. The CDR3 region has the DNA TGTGCCACCAGCGCCGGGACAGGGGCCTACGAGCAGTACTTC. Translated, it gives CATSAGTGAYEQYF.

This clone was seen a few times. V is TRBV6-4 and J is TRBJ2-2; perhaps TRBD2 as D (7 bases). This CDR3 is 14 amino acids long. The V and J ends lost 6 bases and 5 bases respectively, with 13 bases between them. Germline lookup yields CDR1 MRHNA and CDR2 SNTAGT. CDR3 protein: CASRGGGWTGELFF. The CDR3 coding sequence is TGTGCCAGCAGGGGAGGGGGTTGGACCGGGGAGCTGTTTTTT.

V gene TRBV4-1 combines with J gene TRBJ2-1; 7 positions match TRBD1. CDR1 and CDR2 (germline): MGHRA, YSYEKL. With 1 base clipped from V and 5 bases from J, the junction kept 14 bases outside the gene matches. CDR3 length: 18 amino acids. The CDR3 spells CASSQGSDRADHHNEQFF. Here the CDR3 DNA reads TGCGCCAGCAGCCAAGGGTCCGACAGGGCGGACCACCACAATGAGCAGTTCTTC.